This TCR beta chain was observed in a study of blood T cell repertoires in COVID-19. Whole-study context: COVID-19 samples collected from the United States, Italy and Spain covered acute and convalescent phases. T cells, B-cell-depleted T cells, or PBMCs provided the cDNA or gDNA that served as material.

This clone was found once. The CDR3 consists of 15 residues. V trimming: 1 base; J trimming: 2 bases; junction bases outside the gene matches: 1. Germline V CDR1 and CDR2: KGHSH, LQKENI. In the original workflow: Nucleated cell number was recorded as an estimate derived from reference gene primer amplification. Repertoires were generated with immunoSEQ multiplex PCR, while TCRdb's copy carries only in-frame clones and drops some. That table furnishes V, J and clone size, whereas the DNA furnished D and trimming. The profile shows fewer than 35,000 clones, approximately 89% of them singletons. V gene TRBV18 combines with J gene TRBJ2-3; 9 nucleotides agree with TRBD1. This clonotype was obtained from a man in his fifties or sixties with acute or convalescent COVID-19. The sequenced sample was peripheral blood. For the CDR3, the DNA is TGTGCCAGCTCACCACGGGACAGGGTCACAGATACGCAGTATTTT. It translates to CASSPRDRVTDTQYF.